The clone carrying this T cell receptor (beta chain) showed up many times. This record belongs to a study of response to subunit inactivated influenza vaccine. TCRdb ran MiXCR on the RT-PCR reads and lists one entry per CDR3 protein. Of a few hundred thousand distinct CDR3 sequences listed, approximately 11% are singletons. The source is a man aged 45-65 years who received an inactivated influenza vaccine. The material sequenced was PBMCs from blood, taken about 40 days after vaccination.

In nucleotides, the CDR3 is TGTGCCAGCAGCGTAGTAGCGGGAGGGGCCAATGAGCAGTTCTTC. Its protein product is CASSVVAGGANEQFF. The rearrangement joins TRBV9 to TRBJ2-1; 11 bases align to TRBD2. The CDR3 contains 15 residues. V lost 0 bases to trimming and J lost 6 bases; unmatched junction nucleotides: 2. Looked up from germline, CDR1 is SGDLS and CDR2 is YYNGEE.